Following are 7 T cell receptor beta chains from one sample sequenced in a study of beta chain features in type 1 diabetes. Their antigens are not known. Expressed TCRB transcripts were sequenced after all isolated RNA was converted to cDNA. TCRdb's copy holds only in-frame clones and misses some; the assay was immunoSEQ multiplex PCR. Among some 700,000 clones listed, over 10% were seen once. Study-level results: TCRB CDR3 length was moderately but significantly reduced in all four CD4+ subsets of Type 1 diabetes patients.

Sequences were obtained from naive CD4+ T cells from blood. These receptors originate from a man aged 18 to 29 with type 1 diabetes.

This chain uses TRBV7-3 with TRBJ2-7, with 8 bases lining up with TRBD1. This CDR3 has 11 residues. V trimming: 8 bases; J trimming: 5 bases; junction bases outside the gene matches: 2. Germline V gene sequence: CDR1 SGHTA, CDR2 FQGTGA. Here the CDR3 DNA reads TGTGCCAGCGGGACAGGCCACGAGCAGTACTTC. Encoded protein: CASGTGHEQYF.

This clone turned up a few times. The rearrangement links TRBV6-1 to TRBJ2-6; D remains unclear. V was pared by 7 bases and J by 0 bases, with 4 bases between. CDR1 is MNHNS, CDR2 SASEGT, per germline. The length of the CDR3 is 13 residues. CDR3 DNA: TGTGCCAGCACGGACTCTGGGGCCAACGTCCTGACTTTC. Protein product: CASTDSGANVLTF.

This clone was found a few times. For the CDR3, the DNA is TGTGCCAGTAGTATGGGAGACAGGGGGCGATTTTATAGCAATCAGCCCCAGCATTTT. Residues: CASSMGDRGRFYSNQPQHF. The V and J genes are TRBV19 and TRBJ1-5; TRBD1 aligns across 10 bases. J gave up 0 bases and V 3 bases, and 11 bases lay outside the gene matches. The CDR3 totals 19 residues. Germline CDR1 is LNHDA and CDR2 is SQIVND (reference sequence).

This clone was counted only a few times. V gene TRBV19 combines with J gene TRBJ1-5; perhaps TRBD1 as D (5 bases). V gave up 5 bases and J gave up 1 base, with 12 bases separating them. The CDR3 consists of 15 residues. Per the germline V gene, CDR1 is LNHDA and CDR2 is SQIVND (reference sequence). The CDR3 is CASSVEQASNQPQHF. The DNA of the CDR3 is TGTGCCAGTAGTGTCGAACAGGCGAGCAATCAGCCCCAGCATTTT.

V and J are TRBV7-2 and TRBJ2-7; possible D gene TRBD1, 5 bases. This CDR3 region has 16 residues. Germline values: CDR1 SGHTA, CDR2 FQGNSA. The V end lost 4 bases, the J end lost 2 bases, and 18 bases lay between the germline ends. The CDR3 reads CASSSYLTGAPYEQYF. For the CDR3, the DNA is TGTGCCAGCAGCTCTTACTTAACAGGTGCCCCCTACGAGCAGTACTTC.

The chain couples TRBV30 to TRBJ1-6; 7 bases are a match to TRBD1. Germline V lookup: CDR1 GTSNPN, CDR2 SVGIG (reference sequence). The CDR3 has 13 amino acids. Trimming at V came to 5 bases and at J to 9 bases, leaving 7 bases not matched to a gene. The chain's CDR3 is CAWAGTDTSPLHF. In nucleotides, the CDR3 is TGTGCCTGGGCCGGGACAGACACTTCACCCCTCCACTTT.

This rearrangement joins TRBV18 to TRBJ1-1; D gene ambiguous. V gave up 0 bases and J gave up 8 bases, with 10 bases separating them. The CDR3 totals 13 residues. The germline gives CDR1 KGHSH, CDR2 LQKENI. CDR3 loop: CASSPPQNQEAFF. CDR3 DNA sequence: TGTGCCAGCTCACCACCTCAAAACCAGGAAGCTTTCTTT.